The 22 T cell receptor beta chains in this list originate from one sample, sequenced in a study of cytomegalovirus exposure and HLA in healthy donors. A multiplex PCR was run with 60 Vbeta primers and 13 Jbeta primers. The protocol was immunoSEQ multiplex PCR, while the TCRdb copy is restricted to in-frame clones and leaves out a portion. The sample carries around 150,000 clones, 80% to 85% recorded once. The sample comprised PBMCs. The receptors originated from a girl aged 2-9 years in good health and CMV-seropositive.

The V and J genes are TRBV5-1 and TRBJ2-7; 12 positions match TRBD2. V lost 4 bases and J lost 3; bases outside the gene matches: 5. Germline CDR1 SGHRS, CDR2 YFSETQ. The CDR3 contains 15 residues. The DNA for the CDR3 is TGCGCCAGCAGCCTTCTAGCGGGAGGGGTCTACGAGCAGTACTTC. It encodes CASSLLAGGVYEQYF.

The chain combines TRBV6-4 with TRBJ2-3; TRBD1 might be the D (5 bases). V gave up 6 bases and J gave up 6 bases, with 16 bases separating them. This CDR3 has 14 amino acids. From germline, CDR1 is MRHNA and CDR2 SNTAGT. The CDR3 loop reads CASSSGQGGDTQYF. The DNA of the CDR3 is TGTGCCAGCAGCAGTGGGCAGGGTGGGGATACGCAGTATTTT.

V and J are TRBV19 and TRBJ1-4, with a weak D call TRBD1 (5 bases). Germline V gene sequence: CDR1 LNHDA, CDR2 SQIVND (reference sequence). V shed 6 bases and J shed 2 bases, with 10 bases lying between them. This CDR3 spans 14 amino acids. The CDR3 nucleotides are TGTGCCAGTAGAGGGAGGGGTACTAATGAAAAACTGTTTTTT. Translated, it gives CASRGRGTNEKLFF.

The rearrangement uses TRBV14 and TRBJ2-3; possibly TRBD1 for D (5 bases). Trimming took off 0 bases at V and 6 bases at J, with 13 bases between the two ends. CDR3 length equals 15 residues. Germline lookup yields CDR1 SGHDN and CDR2 FVKESK. CDR3 bases: TGTGCCAGCAGCCAAGATTGGGGCAGGGTGGATACGCAGTATTTT. Translating it yields CASSQDWGRVDTQYF.

The CDR3 region is CASSSSLVRNPDTQYF. The CDR3 DNA sequence: TGTGCCAGCAGTTCGTCACTAGTTAGGAATCCCGATACGCAGTATTTT. V and J are TRBV27 and TRBJ2-3; D perhaps matches TRBD2 (5 bases). Germline values: CDR1 MNHEY, CDR2 SMNVEV (reference sequence). Trimming removed 4 bases at V and 6 bases at J, with 20 bases between. The CDR3 has 16 amino acids.

V and J are TRBV28 and TRBJ1-5; a weak D match, TRBD1 (5 bases). Germline CDR1 reads MDHEN; CDR2 reads SYDVKM. Trimming took 7 bases from V and 8 from J, leaving 21 bases between them. This CDR3 comprises 15 residues. The DNA for the CDR3 is TGTGCCAGCACCCTCCAAGGGGCAGCGAAAGAGCCCCAGCATTTT. It yields the protein CASTLQGAAKEPQHF.

The chain uses TRBV2 and TRBJ1-4; no clear D gene. Germline V gene data show CDR1 as SNHLY and CDR2 as FYNNEI. V lost 8 bases, J lost 5 bases, and 6 bases lay in between. The CDR3 sequence is 11 residues long. The DNA of the CDR3 is TGTGCCAGCGGGCCCAATGAAAAACTGTTTTTT. Encoded protein: CASGPNEKLFF.

The V and J genes are TRBV1 and TRBJ1-5; TRBD1, as called in the table, went unchecked against the DNA. TRBV1 is marked as a pseudogene. CDR3 size: 18 residues. This chain's CDR3 is CTSSQVGGDRDSNQPQHF. CDR3 nucleotides: TGCACCAGCAGCCAAGTCGGAGGGGACAGGGATAGCAATCAGCCCCAGCATTTT.

About this clone itself: At one end, the junction sequence differs from germline, possibly due to a read error. This chain uses TRBV18 with TRBJ2-6, with TRBD1 matching over 10 bases. Germline values: CDR1 KGHSH, CDR2 LQKENI. CDR3 length: 16 amino acids. Written as DNA, the CDR3 is TGTGCCAGCTCACCAAACCTCGGGACAGGGGCCAACGTCCTGATTTTC. Translation gives CASSPNLGTGANVLIF. Combining the CDR3 with reference TRBV18 and TRBJ2-6 gives the whole variable domain NAGVMQNPRHLVRRRGQEARLRCSPMKGHSHVYWYRQLPEEGLKFMVYLQKENIIDESGMPKERFSAEFPKEGPSILRIQQVVRGDSAAYFCASSPNLGTGANVLIFGAGSRLTVL.

The chain couples TRBV5-4 to TRBJ2-5; D perhaps matches TRBD2 (5 bases). Germline V gene sequence: CDR1 SGHNT, CDR2 YYREEE (reference sequence). The length of the CDR3 is 12 residues. The V end lost 4 bases, the J end lost 6 bases, and 10 bases lay between the germline ends. CDR3 sequence: CASSIGVQTQYF. Written as DNA, the CDR3 is TGTGCCAGCAGCATCGGGGTCCAGACCCAGTACTTC.

The genes are TRBV7-9 and TRBJ2-7, with 10 nucleotides matching TRBD2. Trimming removed 8 bases from V and 0 bases from J; junction bases left unmatched: 7. Germline values: CDR1 SEHNR, CDR2 FQNEAQ (reference sequence). CDR3 size: 15 residues. The CDR3 bases are TGTGCCAGCCTGACCCCTAGCGGGAGCTCCTACGAGCAGTACTTC. Its protein is CASLTPSGSSYEQYF.

V gene TRBV29-1 combines with J gene TRBJ1-1; TRBD1 matches at 7 bases. V lost 6 bases, J lost 5 bases, and 6 bases stayed unmatched. The germline gives CDR1 SQVTM, CDR2 ANQGSEA. The CDR3 is 12 amino acids. The CDR3 bases are TGCAGCGTCGCCACAGGGGTAACTGAAGCTTTCTTT. Its translation: CSVATGVTEAFF.

The chain uses TRBV5-1 and TRBJ2-2; the D is unclear. V was clipped by 0 bases and J by 0 bases, with 6 bases between them. CDR1 and CDR2 (germline): SGHRS, YFSETQ. The CDR3 is made up of 15 amino acids. CDR3 in DNA: TGCGCCAGCAGCTTGGGACACTCGAACACCGGGGAGCTGTTTTTT. This gives the protein CASSLGHSNTGELFF.

The rearrangement uses TRBV27 and TRBJ2-2; maybe TRBD1 (6 bases). The CDR3 loop spans 16 amino acids. Germline CDR1 and CDR2: MNHEY and SMNVEV (reference sequence). Trimming pared 3 bases from V and 5 bases from J, leaving 16 bases between. The CDR3 loop is CASSLSRGIGTGELFF. CDR3 nucleotide sequence: TGTGCCAGCAGTTTGTCCAGGGGAATTGGAACCGGGGAGCTGTTTTTT.

The genes are TRBV19 and TRBJ2-2, with D perhaps matching TRBD2 (6 bases). The CDR3 contains 13 residues. Germline V gene lookup returns CDR1 LNHDA and CDR2 SQIVND (reference sequence). Deletions cut 3 bases from V and 6 bases from J, with 8 bases between. CDR3 loop: CASSMGGSGELFF. Written as DNA, the CDR3 is TGTGCCAGTAGTATGGGGGGTTCCGGGGAGCTGTTTTTT.

The gene calls are TRBV2 and TRBJ2-5; 9 positions agree with TRBD1. Per germline, CDR1 SNHLY and CDR2 FYNNEI. The CDR3 is 16 residues long. Germline trimming cut 6 bases from V and 2 bases from J; bases unmatched to any gene: 10. The DNA for the CDR3 is TGTGCCAGCAGGGCTGATCCGGGACAGGGACAAGAGACCCAGTACTTC. Residues: CASRADPGQGQETQYF.

V and J are TRBV5-6 and TRBJ2-5; perhaps TRBD1 as D (5 bases). V was pared by 0 bases and J by 4 bases, with 13 bases between. Germline V gene lookup returns CDR1 SGHDT and CDR2 YYEEEE. CDR3 length: 15 amino acids. DNA of the CDR3: TGTGCCAGCAGCTTGGGATGGGGCTGGGGAGAGACCCAGTACTTC. It codes for CASSLGWGWGETQYF.

J is TRBJ2-2 and V is TRBV7-9; unclear D gene. The CDR3 covers 12 residues. Deletions cut 6 bases from V and 6 bases from J, with 8 bases between. CDR1 and CDR2 from the germline V gene are SEHNR and FQNEAQ (reference sequence). The DNA for the CDR3 is TGTGCCAGCAGACCGCGCGCCGGGGAGCTGTTTTTT. It codes for CASRPRAGELFF.

This chain connects TRBV7-8 to TRBJ2-7; D not certain. Trimming stripped 3 bases from V and 0 bases from J, with 9 bases between. The CDR3 contains 14 residues. Per the germline V gene, CDR1 is SGHVS and CDR2 is FQNEAQ. CDR3 region: CASSFGSSSYEQYF. For the CDR3, the DNA is TGTGCCAGCAGCTTCGGGTCTTCCTCCTACGAGCAGTACTTC. The full variable domain, completed using reference TRBV7-8 and TRBJ2-7, is GAGVSQSPRYKVAKRGQDVALRCDPISGHVSLFWYQQALGQGPEFLTYFQNEAQLDKSGLPSDRFFAERPEGSVSTLKIQRTQQEDSAVYLCASSFGSSSYEQYFGPGTRLTVT.

The genes are TRBV10-3 and TRBJ2-7; 9 positions match TRBD1. CDR3 length: 13 amino acids. CDR1 ENHRY and CDR2 SYGVKD come from the germline V gene. With V trimmed by 9 bases and J by 6 bases, 9 bases remained unmatched. DNA for the CDR3: TGTGCCATTTCCGGGACAGGGCCGTCCGAGCAGTACTTC. Translation: CAISGTGPSEQYF.

About this clone itself: The junction departs from germline at one end; a sequencing error may be responsible. This chain joins TRBV4-1 and TRBJ2-5; possibly TRBD2 for D (6 bases). This CDR3 region has 16 residues. Germline lookup yields CDR1 MGHRA and CDR2 YSYEKL. CDR3 region: CASSQDRERLQGTQYF. As DNA, the CDR3 is TGCGCCAGCAGCCAAGACCGGGAGCGGTTACAAGGGACCCAGTACTTC.

The chain links TRBV28 to TRBJ2-3; possible D gene TRBD2, 6 bases. Trimming took 4 bases from V and 1 from J, leaving 12 bases between them. The germline CDR1 and CDR2 sequences are MDHEN and SYDVKM. The CDR3 contains 15 residues. CDR3 nucleotides: TGTGCCAGCAGTTCGGCCAGGAGGGGCACAGATACGCAGTATTTT. It is translated as CASSSARRGTDTQYF.